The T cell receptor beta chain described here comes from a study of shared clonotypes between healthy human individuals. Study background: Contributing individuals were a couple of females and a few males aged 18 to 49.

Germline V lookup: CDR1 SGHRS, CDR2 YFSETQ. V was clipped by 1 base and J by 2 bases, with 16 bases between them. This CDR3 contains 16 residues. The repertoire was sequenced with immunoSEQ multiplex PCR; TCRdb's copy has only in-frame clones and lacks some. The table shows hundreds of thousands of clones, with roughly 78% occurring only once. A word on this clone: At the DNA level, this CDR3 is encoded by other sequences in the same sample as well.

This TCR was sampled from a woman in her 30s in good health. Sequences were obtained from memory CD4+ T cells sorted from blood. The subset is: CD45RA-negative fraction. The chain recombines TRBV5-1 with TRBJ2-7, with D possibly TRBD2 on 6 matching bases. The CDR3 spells CASSLSFGDSTYEQYF. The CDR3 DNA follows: TGCGCCAGCAGCTTGTCATTCGGGGACTCTACCTACGAGCAGTACTTC.